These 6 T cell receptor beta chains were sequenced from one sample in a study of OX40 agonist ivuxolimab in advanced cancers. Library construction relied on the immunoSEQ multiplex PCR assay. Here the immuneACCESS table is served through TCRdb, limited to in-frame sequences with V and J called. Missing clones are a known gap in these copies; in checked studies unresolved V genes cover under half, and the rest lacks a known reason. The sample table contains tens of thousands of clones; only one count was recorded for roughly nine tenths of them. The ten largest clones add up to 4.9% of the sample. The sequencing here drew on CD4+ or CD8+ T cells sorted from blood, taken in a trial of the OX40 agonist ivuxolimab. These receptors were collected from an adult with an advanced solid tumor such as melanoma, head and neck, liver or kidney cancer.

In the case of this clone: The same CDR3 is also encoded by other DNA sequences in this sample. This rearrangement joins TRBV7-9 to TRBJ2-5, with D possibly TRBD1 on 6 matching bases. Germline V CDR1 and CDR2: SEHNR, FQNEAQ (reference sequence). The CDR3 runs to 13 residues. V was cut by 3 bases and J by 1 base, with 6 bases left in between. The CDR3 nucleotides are TGTGCCAGCAGCTTGGGGGCCCAAGAGACCCAGTACTTC. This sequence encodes CASSLGAQETQYF.

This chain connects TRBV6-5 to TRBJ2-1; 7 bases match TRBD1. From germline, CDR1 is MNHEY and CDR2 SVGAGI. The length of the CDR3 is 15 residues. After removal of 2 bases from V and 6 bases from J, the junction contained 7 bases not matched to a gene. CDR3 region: CASSYRDSLVNEQFF. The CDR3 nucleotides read TGTGCCAGCAGTTACCGGGACAGTCTCGTCAATGAGCAGTTCTTC.

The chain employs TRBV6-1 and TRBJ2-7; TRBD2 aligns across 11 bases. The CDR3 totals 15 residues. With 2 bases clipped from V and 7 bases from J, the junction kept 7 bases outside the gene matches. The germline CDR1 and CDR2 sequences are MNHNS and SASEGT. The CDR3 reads CASSELAGGPQEQYV. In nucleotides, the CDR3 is TGTGCCAGCAGTGAACTAGCGGGGGGCCCCCAAGAGCAGTACGTC.

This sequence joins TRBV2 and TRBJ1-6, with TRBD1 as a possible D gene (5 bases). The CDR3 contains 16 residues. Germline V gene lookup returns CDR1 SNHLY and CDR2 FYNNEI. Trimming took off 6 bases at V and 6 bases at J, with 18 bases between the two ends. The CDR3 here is CASRPGAGRGNSPLHF. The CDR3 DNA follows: TGTGCCAGCAGGCCCGGGGCGGGAAGGGGTAATTCACCCCTCCACTTT.

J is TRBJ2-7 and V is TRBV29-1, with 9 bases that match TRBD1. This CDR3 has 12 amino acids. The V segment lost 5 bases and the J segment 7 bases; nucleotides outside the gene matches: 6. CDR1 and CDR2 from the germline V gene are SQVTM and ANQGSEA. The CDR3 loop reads CSVRGQGLEQYF. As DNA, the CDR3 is TGCAGCGTTAGGGGACAGGGTCTTGAGCAGTACTTC.

The CDR3 loop is CASSLEGEGTDTQYF. Written as DNA, the CDR3 is TGTGCCAGCAGCTTAGAGGGGGAGGGCACAGATACGCAGTATTTT. The rearrangement links TRBV13 to TRBJ2-3; D tentatively fits TRBD1 or TRBD2 (6 bases each). Per germline, CDR1 PRHDT and CDR2 FYEKMQ (reference sequence). Trimming cost V 1 base and J 1 base, with 9 bases left between them. The CDR3 spans 15 residues. Filled out from reference TRBV13 and TRBJ2-3, the complete variable domain reads AAGVIQSPRHLIKEKRETATLKCYPIPRHDTVYWYQQGPGQDPQFLISFYEKMQSDKGSIPDRFSAQQFSDYHSELNMSSLELGDSALYFCASSLEGEGTDTQYFGPGTRLTVL.